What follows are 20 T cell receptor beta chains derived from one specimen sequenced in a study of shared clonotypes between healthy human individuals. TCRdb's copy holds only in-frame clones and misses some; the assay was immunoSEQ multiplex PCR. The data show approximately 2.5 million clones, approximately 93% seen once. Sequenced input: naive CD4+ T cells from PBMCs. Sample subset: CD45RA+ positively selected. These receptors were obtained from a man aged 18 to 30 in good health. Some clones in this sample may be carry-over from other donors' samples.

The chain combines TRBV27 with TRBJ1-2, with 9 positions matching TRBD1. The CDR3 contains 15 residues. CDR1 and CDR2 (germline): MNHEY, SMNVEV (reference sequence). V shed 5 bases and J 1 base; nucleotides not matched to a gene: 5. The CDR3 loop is CASSPGQGVNYGYTF. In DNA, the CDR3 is TGTGCCAGCAGTCCGGGACAGGGAGTTAACTATGGCTACACCTTC.

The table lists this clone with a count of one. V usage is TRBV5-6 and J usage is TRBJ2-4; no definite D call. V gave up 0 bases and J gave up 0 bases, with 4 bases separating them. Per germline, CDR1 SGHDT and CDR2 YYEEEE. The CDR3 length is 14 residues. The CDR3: CASSLGSAKNIQYF. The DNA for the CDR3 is TGTGCCAGCAGCTTGGGGTCAGCCAAAAACATTCAGTACTTC.

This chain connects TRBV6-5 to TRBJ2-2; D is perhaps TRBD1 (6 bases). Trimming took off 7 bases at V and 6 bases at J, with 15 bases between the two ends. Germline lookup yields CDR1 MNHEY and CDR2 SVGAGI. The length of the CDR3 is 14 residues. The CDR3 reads CASTEQGTAGELFF. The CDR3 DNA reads TGTGCCAGCACTGAACAGGGAACGGCCGGGGAGCTGTTTTTT.

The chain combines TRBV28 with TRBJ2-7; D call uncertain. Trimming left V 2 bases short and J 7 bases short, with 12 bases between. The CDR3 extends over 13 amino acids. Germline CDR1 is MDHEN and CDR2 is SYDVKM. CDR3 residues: CASSLGTLPEQYF. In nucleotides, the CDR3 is TGTGCCAGCAGTTTAGGCACCCTACCTGAGCAGTACTTC.

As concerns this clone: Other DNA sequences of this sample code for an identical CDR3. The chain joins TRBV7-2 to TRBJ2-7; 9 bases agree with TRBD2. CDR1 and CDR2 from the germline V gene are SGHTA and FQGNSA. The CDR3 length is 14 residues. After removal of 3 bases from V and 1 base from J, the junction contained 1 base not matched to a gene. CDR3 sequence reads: CASSFSGSSYEQYF. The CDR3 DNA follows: TGTGCCAGCAGCTTTAGCGGGAGTTCCTACGAGCAGTACTTC. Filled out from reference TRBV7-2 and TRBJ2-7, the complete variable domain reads GAGVSQSPSNKVTEKGKDVELRCDPISGHTALYWYRQSLGQGLEFLIYFQGNSAPDKSGLPSDRFSAERTGGSVSTLTIQRTQQEDSAVYLCASSFSGSSYEQYFGPGTRLTVT.

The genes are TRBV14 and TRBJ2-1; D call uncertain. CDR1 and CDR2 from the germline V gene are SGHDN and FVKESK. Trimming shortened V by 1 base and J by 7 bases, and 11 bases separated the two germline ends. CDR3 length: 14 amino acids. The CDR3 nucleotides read TGTGCCAGCAGCCAAGCGTATTCCGGGAATGAGCAGTTCTTC. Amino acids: CASSQAYSGNEQFF.

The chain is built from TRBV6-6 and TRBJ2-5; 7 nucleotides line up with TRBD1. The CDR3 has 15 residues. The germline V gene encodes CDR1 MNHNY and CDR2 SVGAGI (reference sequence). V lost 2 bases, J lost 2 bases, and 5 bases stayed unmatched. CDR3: CASSYPARGQETQYF. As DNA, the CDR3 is TGTGCCAGCAGTTACCCCGCCAGGGGGCAAGAGACCCAGTACTTC.

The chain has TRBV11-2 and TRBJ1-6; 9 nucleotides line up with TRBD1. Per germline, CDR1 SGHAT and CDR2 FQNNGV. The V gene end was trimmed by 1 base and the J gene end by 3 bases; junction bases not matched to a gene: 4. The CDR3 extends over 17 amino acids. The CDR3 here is CASSLGRTGVYNSPLHF. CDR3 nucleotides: TGTGCCAGCAGCTTAGGCCGGACAGGGGTCTATAATTCACCCCTCCACTTT.

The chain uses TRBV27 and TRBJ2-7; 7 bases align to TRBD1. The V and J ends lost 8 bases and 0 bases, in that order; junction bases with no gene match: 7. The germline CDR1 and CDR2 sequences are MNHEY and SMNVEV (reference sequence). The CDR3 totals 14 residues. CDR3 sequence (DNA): TGTGCCAGCCTCCCGGCAGGGGGCTCCTACGAGCAGTACTTC. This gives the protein CASLPAGGSYEQYF.

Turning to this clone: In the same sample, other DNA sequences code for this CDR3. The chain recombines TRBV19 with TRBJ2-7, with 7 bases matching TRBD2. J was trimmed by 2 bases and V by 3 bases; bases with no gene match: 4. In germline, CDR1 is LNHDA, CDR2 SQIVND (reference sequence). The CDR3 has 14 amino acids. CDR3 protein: CASSIPGGTYEQYF. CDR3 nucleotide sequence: TGTGCCAGTAGTATTCCGGGGGGAACCTACGAGCAGTACTTC.

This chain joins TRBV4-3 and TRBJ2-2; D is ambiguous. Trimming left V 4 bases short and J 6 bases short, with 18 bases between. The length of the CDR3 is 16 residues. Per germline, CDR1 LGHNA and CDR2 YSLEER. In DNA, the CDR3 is TGCGCCAGCAGCCTCCCTCCGGCCGGGTGGGCCGGGGAGCTGTTTTTT. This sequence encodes CASSLPPAGWAGELFF.

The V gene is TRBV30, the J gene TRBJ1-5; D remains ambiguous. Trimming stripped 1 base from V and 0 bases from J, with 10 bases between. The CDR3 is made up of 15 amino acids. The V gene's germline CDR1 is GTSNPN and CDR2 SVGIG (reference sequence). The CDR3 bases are TGTGCCTGGAGTGAAGGGCTCAATAGCAATCAGCCCCAGCATTTT. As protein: CAWSEGLNSNQPQHF.

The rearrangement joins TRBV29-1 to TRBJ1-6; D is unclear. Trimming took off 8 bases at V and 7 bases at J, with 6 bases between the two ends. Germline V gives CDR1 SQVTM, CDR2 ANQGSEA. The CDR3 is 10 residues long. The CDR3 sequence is CSLWNSPLHF. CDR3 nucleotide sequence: TGCAGCCTCTGGAATTCACCCCTCCACTTT.

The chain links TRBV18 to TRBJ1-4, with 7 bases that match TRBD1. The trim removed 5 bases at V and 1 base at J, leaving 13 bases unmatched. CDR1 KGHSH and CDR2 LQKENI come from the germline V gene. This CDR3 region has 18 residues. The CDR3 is CASSSRAKGAGTNEKLFF. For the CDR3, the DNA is TGTGCCAGCTCATCTAGGGCCAAGGGGGCAGGAACTAATGAAAAACTGTTTTTT.

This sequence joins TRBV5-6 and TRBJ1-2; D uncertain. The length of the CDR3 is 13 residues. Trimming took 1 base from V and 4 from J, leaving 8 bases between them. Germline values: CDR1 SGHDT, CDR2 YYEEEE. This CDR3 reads CASSLWSGYGYTF. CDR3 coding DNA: TGTGCCAGCAGCTTGTGGAGCGGCTATGGCTACACCTTC.

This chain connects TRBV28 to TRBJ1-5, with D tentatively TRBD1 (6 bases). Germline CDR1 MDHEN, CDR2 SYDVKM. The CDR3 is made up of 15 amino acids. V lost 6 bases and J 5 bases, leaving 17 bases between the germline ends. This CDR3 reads CASRLAGGGDQPQHF. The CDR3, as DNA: TGTGCCAGCAGGTTAGCCGGAGGGGGGGATCAGCCCCAGCATTTT.

As DNA, the CDR3 is TGTGCCAGCAGCCTAAGTTGGGTACAAGAGACCCAGTACTTC. Protein product: CASSLSWVQETQYF. The V and J genes are TRBV5-5 and TRBJ2-5; D not resolved. The V gene's germline CDR1 is SGHKS and CDR2 YYEKEE (reference sequence). V was shortened by 4 bases and J by 2 bases, with 12 bases between the two germline ends. The CDR3 contains 14 residues.

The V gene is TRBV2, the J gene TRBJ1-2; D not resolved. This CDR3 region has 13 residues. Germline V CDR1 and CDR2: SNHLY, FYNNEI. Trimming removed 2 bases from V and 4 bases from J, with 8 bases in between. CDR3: CASSELDPYGYTF. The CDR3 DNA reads TGTGCCAGCAGTGAACTGGATCCCTATGGCTACACCTTC.

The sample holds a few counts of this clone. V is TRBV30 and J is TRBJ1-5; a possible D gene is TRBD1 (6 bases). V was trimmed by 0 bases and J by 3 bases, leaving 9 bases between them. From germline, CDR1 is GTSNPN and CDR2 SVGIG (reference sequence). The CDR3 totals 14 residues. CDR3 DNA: TGTGCCTGGAGTGTTGGACAGTTCAATCAGCCCCAGCATTTT. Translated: CAWSVGQFNQPQHF.

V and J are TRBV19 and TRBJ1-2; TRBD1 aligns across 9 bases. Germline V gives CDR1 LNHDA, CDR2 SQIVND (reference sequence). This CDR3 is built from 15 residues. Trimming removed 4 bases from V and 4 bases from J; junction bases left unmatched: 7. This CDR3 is CASSTGQGEVYGYTF. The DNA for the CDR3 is TGTGCCAGTAGTACGGGACAGGGAGAGGTCTATGGCTACACCTTC.